This TCR beta chain comes out of a study of control samples from healthy donors and cancer patients. This clone was seen only once. Here immunoSEQ multiplex PCR was the method, and the copy in TCRdb shows in-frame clones only, minus some. This table has 25,000 to 35,000 clones, roughly 95% appearing once. The sequencing sample was made of blood. The receptor was isolated from a man in his sixties in good health.

DNA of the CDR3: TGCGCCAGCAGCCAAGATAGAGGGACACTGGGCAACACTGAAGCTTTCTTT. It is translated as CASSQDRGTLGNTEAFF. The chain employs TRBV4-1 and TRBJ1-1, with D possibly matching TRBD1 (6 bases). This CDR3 spans 17 amino acids. Trimming shortened V by 0 bases and J by 2 bases, and 16 bases separated the two germline ends. Per the germline V gene, CDR1 is MGHRA and CDR2 is YSYEKL.